Below, 2 T cell receptor beta chains from the same sample are listed, as sequenced in a study of a mutant IDH1 vaccine in newly diagnosed glioma. Time point reported: baseline, week 1 (first vaccination visit). Stated treatment: pre-vaccination baseline after standard-of-care therapy. Assay used: immunoSEQ multiplex PCR; TCRdb lists only in-frame clones, some missing. This table has more than 80,000 clones, 83% appearing once. The sequencing used PBMCs, collected from a glioma patient treated with radiotherapy, temozolomide or both. The receptors here all came from a woman aged 45-65 years with glioma.

In this sample, this clone turned up once. CDR3 DNA sequence: TGTGCCAGCCAGGGGATCGGCTCTGGAAACACCATATATTTT. Amino acid sequence: CASQGIGSGNTIYF. The rearrangement joins TRBV9 to TRBJ1-3; tentative D call: TRBD1 (6 bases). This CDR3 contains 14 residues. Germline CDR1 is SGDLS and CDR2 is YYNGEE. V lost 7 bases to trimming and J lost 0 bases, with 11 bases between them.

CDR3 in amino acids: CASSRGTSGGAYEQYF. CDR3 nucleotide sequence: TGTGCCAGCAGCCGCGGGACTAGCGGGGGGGCTTACGAGCAGTACTTC. The chain joins TRBV5-5 to TRBJ2-7, with 16 nucleotides matching TRBD2. The CDR3 sequence is 16 residues long. The V gene's germline CDR1 is SGHKS and CDR2 YYEKEE (reference sequence). V lost 4 bases, J lost 4 bases, and 5 bases stayed unmatched.